These T cell receptor beta chains were read from a single sample in a study of blood T cells in healthy people across ages. Via MiXCR, TCRdb re-called the 5' RACE reads, giving one row per CDR3 protein. The table includes about 730,000 distinct CDR3 sequences, 43% detected once. Sequencing input: blood. The source of these receptors is an older woman in good health. CDR3s include the opening cysteine and the closing phenylalanine or tryptophan. Fields, in order: CDR3 DNA, CDR3 protein, D gene, V gene, J gene, clone size. The D gene is left open where the match is weak. Clone size appears in some rows only: once, few, many, or a class for an expanded clone.

DNA: TGCGCCAGCAGCCAAGCCACCTCCTTATACAATGAGCAGTTCTTC; CDR3: CASSQATSLYNEQFF; D: NA; V: TRBV4-3; J: TRBJ2-1; size: NA
DNA: TGTGCCAGCAGCAAATCGGGACTCTCCGGCACAGATACGCAGTATTTT; CDR3: CASSKSGLSGTDTQYF; D: NA; V: TRBV21-1; J: TRBJ2-3; size: NA
DNA: TGTGCCAGCAGGGGACAAGGACATAGCTGTGGCTACACCTTC; CDR3: CASRGQGHSCGYTF; D: NA; V: TRBV27; J: TRBJ1-2; size: once
DNA: TGTGCCAGCAGCGTAGCTGTGCGGGATTCACCCCCCCACTTT; CDR3: CASSVAVRDSPPHF; D: NA; V: TRBV9; J: TRBJ1-6; size: NA
DNA: TGCAGTGCCCCTACCCCCAGGGGGCACGAGCAGTACTTC; CDR3: CSAPTPRGHEQYF; D: TRBD1; V: TRBV20-1; J: TRBJ2-7; size: NA
DNA: TGTGCCAGCAGGCTAGCGGGAGAGGGCTCCTACGAGCAGTACTTC; CDR3: CASRLAGEGSYEQYF; D: TRBD2; V: TRBV6-1; J: TRBJ2-7; size: NA
DNA: TGTGCCAGCGGCCCGACAGGGAGGGAGACCCAGTACTTC; CDR3: CASGPTGRETQYF; D: NA; V: TRBV28; J: TRBJ2-5; size: NA
DNA: TGTGCCAGCAGACGAAGGGGGGAGTTTCAAGATACGCAGTATTTT; CDR3: CASRRRGEFQDTQYF; D: NA; V: TRBV3-1; J: TRBJ2-3; size: NA
DNA: TGTGCCAGCAGTTACTTGGCGAACAATGAGCAGTTCTTC; CDR3: CASSYLANNEQFF; D: NA; V: TRBV6-2/TRBV6-3; J: TRBJ2-1; size: NA
DNA: TGTGCCAGCAGTTTCGTTGGGGGCTACGAGCAGTACTTC; CDR3: CASSFVGGYEQYF; D: NA; V: TRBV28; J: TRBJ2-7; size: NA
DNA: TGTGCCAGCAGTCGGGGACAGTCACATGGGGATACGCAGTATTTT; CDR3: CASSRGQSHGDTQYF; D: TRBD1; V: TRBV27; J: TRBJ2-3; size: NA
DNA: TGTGCCAGCAGCCAAACAGTGGTCAATGAGCAGTTCTTC; CDR3: CASSQTVVNEQFF; D: NA; V: TRBV7-2; J: TRBJ2-1; size: NA
DNA: TGCAGTGCTAGGTCCCGGGGTCGGGAGACCCAGTACTTC; CDR3: CSARSRGRETQYF; D: NA; V: TRBV20-1; J: TRBJ2-5; size: NA
DNA: TGTGCCAGCAGTTGGACAGGGGCAAAGGCCTACGAGCAGTACTTC; CDR3: CASSWTGAKAYEQYF; D: TRBD1; V: TRBV12-3/TRBV12-4; J: TRBJ2-7; size: NA
DNA: TGCAGTGCTAGAGAGGCAGGGACCTACGAGCAGTACTTC; CDR3: CSAREAGTYEQYF; D: NA; V: TRBV20-1; J: TRBJ2-7; size: NA
DNA: TGCAGCGTCGTGGGCGGTCTAGCGACCTCGGGCACAGATACGCAGTATTTT; CDR3: CSVVGGLATSGTDTQYF; D: NA; V: TRBV29-1; J: TRBJ2-3; size: few
DNA: TGCGCCAGCAGCCAAAATCACAGGGATGGGCTACAGCCCCAGCATTTT; CDR3: CASSQNHRDGLQPQHF; D: NA; V: TRBV4-3; J: TRBJ1-5; size: NA
DNA: TGTGCCATCAGTGATGGGGGGCCGCGCTACGAGCAGTACTTC; CDR3: CAISDGGPRYEQYF; D: NA; V: TRBV10-3; J: TRBJ2-7; size: NA
DNA: TGCAGCGGGGACAGCCGATACAATGAGCAGTTCTTC; CDR3: CSGDSRYNEQFF; D: TRBD1; V: TRBV29-1; J: TRBJ2-1; size: many
DNA: TGCAGTGCTAGAGATCTTCAGGCTGAGACCCAGTACTTC; CDR3: CSARDLQAETQYF; D: NA; V: TRBV20-1; J: TRBJ2-5; size: many
DNA: TGTGCCAGCAGCTTAGTTCCAGGTGCCTATGGCTACACCTTC; CDR3: CASSLVPGAYGYTF; D: NA; V: TRBV7-2; J: TRBJ1-2; size: NA
DNA: TGTGCCAGCAGCGTACAGGGGGGGACCTACAATGAGCAGTACTTC; CDR3: CASSVQGGTYNEQYF; D: NA; V: TRBV9; J: TRBJ2-7; size: few
DNA: TGCAGTGCTACCGGGACAGACCTTCTCTACGAGCAGTACTTC; CDR3: CSATGTDLLYEQYF; D: TRBD1; V: TRBV20-1; J: TRBJ2-7; size: NA
DNA: TGCAGCGTTGGAACCTATATGGAGACCCAGTACTTC; CDR3: CSVGTYMETQYF; D: NA; V: TRBV29-1; J: TRBJ2-5; size: NA
DNA: TGCAGTGCTCTTATCAGGGAATCCTGCGGCTACACCTTC; CDR3: CSALIRESCGYTF; D: NA; V: TRBV20-1; J: TRBJ1-2; size: NA
DNA: TGCGCCAGCGGCCAGGAAGGGGCTAGGAATGAGCAGTACTTC; CDR3: CASGQEGARNEQYF; D: NA; V: TRBV4-1; J: TRBJ2-5; size: NA
DNA: TGTGCCAGCAGCCCCGACGTTCTAGGCAATCAGCCCCAGCATTTT; CDR3: CASSPDVLGNQPQHF; D: NA; V: TRBV7-2; J: TRBJ1-5; size: NA
DNA: TGTGCCAGCAGCGAAGACAGCTTAGCCAAAAACATTCAGTACTTC; CDR3: CASSEDSLAKNIQYF; D: NA; V: TRBV6-5; J: TRBJ2-4; size: few
DNA: TGTGCCAGCAGCTCAGGACAGGGAACCGGGAATTCACCCCTCCACTTT; CDR3: CASSSGQGTGNSPLHF; D: TRBD1; V: TRBV7-9; J: TRBJ1-6; size: few
DNA: TGTGCCAGCAGCTTAAATCCCCCGGGGGGGTTGAATGAGCAGTTCTTC; CDR3: CASSLNPPGGLNEQFF; D: TRBD2; V: TRBV7-7; J: TRBJ2-1; size: NA
DNA: TGCGCCAGCAGCCAAGATGGGACAGCGATTCAGTACTTC; CDR3: CASSQDGTAIQYF; D: TRBD1; V: TRBV4-1; J: TRBJ2-7; size: NA
DNA: TGTGCCAGCAGGGACCAAGCAGGTCCAAATGGCTACACCTTC; CDR3: CASRDQAGPNGYTF; D: NA; V: TRBV6-2/TRBV6-3; J: TRBJ1-2; size: NA
DNA: TGCAGTGCTAGAGTCGCAGATCCTACGGAGGGCTACACCTTC; CDR3: CSARVADPTEGYTF; D: NA; V: TRBV20-1; J: TRBJ1-2; size: NA
DNA: TGTGCCAGCAGCGTTGAGGGATCCGGGGAGCTGTTTTTT; CDR3: CASSVEGSGELFF; D: NA; V: TRBV9; J: TRBJ2-2; size: NA
DNA: TGCGCCAGCAGCCAAGATGAGGGACTGAACACTGAAGCTTTCTTT; CDR3: CASSQDEGLNTEAFF; D: NA; V: TRBV4-3; J: TRBJ1-1; size: few
DNA: TGTGCCAGCAGTGGCGACAATTATAATTCACCCCTCCACTTT; CDR3: CASSGDNYNSPLHF; D: NA; V: TRBV6-5; J: TRBJ1-6; size: NA
DNA: TGTGCCAGCTCACCACCGGGACAGGGCAGCTATGGCTACACCTTC; CDR3: CASSPPGQGSYGYTF; D: TRBD1; V: TRBV18; J: TRBJ1-2; size: many
DNA: TGTGCCAGCGGACCGGGACTAGCAACGAGCTCCTACAATGAGCAGTACTTC; CDR3: CASGPGLATSSYNEQYF; D: TRBD2; V: TRBV27; J: TRBJ2-7; size: NA
DNA: TGCAGCGGGCTAAGCGGGAGCTCCTACGAGCAGTACTTC; CDR3: CSGLSGSSYEQYF; D: TRBD2; V: TRBV29-1; J: TRBJ2-7; size: many
DNA: TGTGCCAGCGGTATAGCTTCCGGGGGAACACCCCTCCACTTT; CDR3: CASGIASGGTPLHF; D: NA; V: TRBV27; J: TRBJ1-6; size: few
DNA: TGCGCCAGCAGCTCCCACACAGGGAGTTCACTCCTCCACTTT; CDR3: CASSSHTGSSLLHF; D: NA; V: TRBV5-1; J: TRBJ1-6; size: NA
DNA: TGCAGTGCTAGAGGTATTGCGGGGCCGCAAGCGAACACCGGGGAGCTGTTTTTT; CDR3: CSARGIAGPQANTGELFF; D: NA; V: TRBV20-1; J: TRBJ2-2; size: few
DNA: TGTGCCAGCAGTCGACAGGGTGCGGGAGCAGATACGCAGTATTTT; CDR3: CASSRQGAGADTQYF; D: NA; V: TRBV27; J: TRBJ2-3; size: few
DNA: TGTGCCAGCAGTCTAATAGCGGGAGCGGGTGAGCAGTTCTTC; CDR3: CASSLIAGAGEQFF; D: TRBD2; V: TRBV12-3/TRBV12-4; J: TRBJ2-1; size: few
DNA: TGTGCCAGCAGCCCAACTAGGGTGCGAACTTCCCTCTCCTACGAGCAGTACTTC; CDR3: CASSPTRVRTSLSYEQYF; D: NA; V: TRBV6-2/TRBV6-3; J: TRBJ2-7; size: many